This record covers a single T cell receptor beta chain. Germline values: CDR1 ENHRY, CDR2 SYGVKD. The CDR3 runs to 12 residues. Between the trimmed V and J ends, which lost 4 bases and 11 bases, there was a span of 14 bases. Time point described: cycle 4 day 1 (C4D1), after more than five weeks of nivolumab. All patients experienced relapse after autologous stem cell transplantation, and brentuximab vedotin exposure was variable. This sample stems from a study of PD-1 blockade in classical Hodgkin lymphoma. Assay: immunoSEQ multiplex PCR; the TCRdb copy retains only in-frame clones and omits some. Of roughly 100,000 clones in the sample, around nine tenths were seen once.

The source of this sequence is a human donor with classical Hodgkin lymphoma. The chain couples TRBV10-3 to TRBJ1-1; D unclear. The sample was peripheral blood mononuclear cells (PBMCs), taken before the fourth cycle of nivolumab. The CDR3 DNA reads as TGTGCCATCAGTGGTAACGGGCTTGAGGCTTTCTTT. It yields the protein CAISGNGLEAFF.